This T cell receptor beta chain originates from a study of blood T cell repertoires in COVID-19 (dated by TCRdb to the early 2020s). Context from the whole study: Collaborator samples came from the United States, Italy and Spain and covered acute and convalescent phases of COVID-19. The material from the prospective study consisted of cDNA or gDNA derived from T cells, B-cell-depleted T cells, or PBMCs. The dataset comprised deeply sampled blood TCRbeta repertoires from subjects exposed to, actively infected with, or recovered from COVID-19. The repertoires were made available in a free public database intended to serve as a resource for research on the immune response to SARS-CoV-2. The samples were drawn from the first 160 participants of the ongoing ImmuneRACE study and from over 950 subjects provided by 6 global collaborators. A de-identified subject ID, COVID-19 status, age in years and sex were almost always included in the sample metadata. HLA class I and class II types, where available, came from metadata supplied by the sample provider rather than from assay-based typing.

Each collaborating institution followed its own protocols to collect whole blood in K2EDTA tubes. Collaborator samples were shipped for TCRbeta analysis as frozen whole blood, isolated PBMCs, or DNA extracted from either sample type. In regard to this clone: Which antigen it targets is not known. Base qualities are missing; no much larger clone stands one base away.

The immunoSEQ Assay, a bias-controlled multiplex PCR, was used to amplify TCRbeta CDR3 regions from genomic DNA. The paper's processing steps were these. The number of nucleated cells in each sample was estimated by amplification of reference gene primers within the assay. To quantify the absolute abundance of each unique TCRbeta CDR3 rearrangement, sequence reads were collapsed and filtered. For each sample, productive Simpson clonality was calculated as the square root of Simpson's diversity index across productive rearrangements. TCRdb's version of the immuneACCESS table is confined to in-frame rearrangements and falls short of the full clone set. An unresolved V gene accounts for under half of the shortfall where checked; the remainder is of unknown origin. V, J and clone size derive from that table, while D and trimming were established from the DNA sequence. This sample gives approximately 220,000 clones in total; 70% to 90% of them show up just once. The top ten constitute around 0.7% of the sample.

Study-level results and caveats: Clinical and demographic metadata were provided uncurated, with the amount varying by source and participant.

This clonotype was obtained from a man between 40 and 49 years old with acute or convalescent COVID-19. The source material was peripheral blood.

In nucleotide form, the sequence is TGTGCCAGCAGCTTAAGGTCGGGGTATGGCTACACCTTC. Translated, this is CASSLRSGYGYTF. The receptor chain draws on TRBV11-2 and TRBJ1-2, with an unclear D gene assignment. Reading the germline V gene gives CDR1 SGHAT and CDR2 FQNNGV. From the cysteine through the phenylalanine, the CDR3 covers 13 amino acids. The only DNA kept is the CDR3, 39 bases in frame from the first base. A distance of 9 bases separates the germline ends of V and J, which lose 2 bases and 5 bases respectively.